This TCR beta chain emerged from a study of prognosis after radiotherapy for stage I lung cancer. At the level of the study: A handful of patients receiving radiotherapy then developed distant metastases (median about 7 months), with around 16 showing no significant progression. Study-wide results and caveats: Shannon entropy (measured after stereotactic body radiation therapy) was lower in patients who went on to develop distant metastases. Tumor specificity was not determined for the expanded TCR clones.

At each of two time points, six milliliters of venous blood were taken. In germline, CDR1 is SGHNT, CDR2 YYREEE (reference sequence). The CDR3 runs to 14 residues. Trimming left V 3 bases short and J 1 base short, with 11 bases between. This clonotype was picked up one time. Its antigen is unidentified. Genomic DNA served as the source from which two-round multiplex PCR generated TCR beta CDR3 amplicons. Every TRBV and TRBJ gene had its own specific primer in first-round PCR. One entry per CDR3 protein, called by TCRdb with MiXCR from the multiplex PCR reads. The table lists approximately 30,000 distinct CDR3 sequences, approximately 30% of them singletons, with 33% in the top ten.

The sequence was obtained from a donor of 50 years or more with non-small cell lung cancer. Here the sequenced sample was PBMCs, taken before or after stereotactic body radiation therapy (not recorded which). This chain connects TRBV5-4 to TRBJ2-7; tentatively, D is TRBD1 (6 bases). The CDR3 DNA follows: TGTGCCAGCAGCTCCGGACAGTTTTCCTACGAGCAGTACTTC. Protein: CASSSGQFSYEQYF.